This T cell receptor beta chain comes out of a study of low-dose radiotherapy and immunotherapy resistance in tumors. At the level of the study: Radiation delivery to Cohort 1 consisted of 0.5 Gy per fraction every 2 weeks, summing to 6.5 Gy. Cohort 2's total reached 13 Gy over 26 weeks, at 1 Gy per fraction every two weeks.

Donors were dosed with nivolumab and ipilimumab; they also received aspirin, low-dose cyclophosphamide and low-dose radiotherapy. First-strand cDNA relied on TRAV- and TRBV-specific primers spanning alpha and beta chains. For amplifying TCRs, the PCR ran for approximately 18 cycles with Phusion, which was used together with a constant-region primer and the adapter on the V primers. A single record per CDR3 protein comes from TCRdb applying MiXCR to the reads. The table has approximately 18,000 distinct CDR3 sequences, around 67% seen once. The TCR sequence derives from a human donor with advanced metastatic prostate, ovarian, gallbladder or colorectal cancer (not recorded which). This table probably holds off-target reads from a library built for another chain.

The CDR3 DNA sequence: TGTGCCAGTAGTGTATTGACAGGGGCTGGGGCCAACGTCCTGACTTTC. Translated, it gives CASSVLTGAGANVLTF. The V gene is TRBV19, the J gene TRBJ2-6; 8 bases fit TRBD1. With V trimmed by 5 bases and J by 2 bases, 5 bases remained unmatched. The CDR3 has 16 amino acids. CDR1 is LNHDA and CDR2 is SQIVND in the germline V gene (reference sequence).